This TCR beta chain stems from a study of blood T cell repertoires in COVID-19 (dated by TCRdb to 2018 to 2021). At the level of the whole study: Collaborator samples came from the United States, Italy and Spain and covered acute and convalescent phases of COVID-19. The samples were drawn from the first 160 participants of the ongoing ImmuneRACE study and from 950 to 1,500 subjects provided by 6 global collaborators. The dataset comprised deeply sampled blood TCRbeta repertoires from subjects exposed to, actively infected with, or recovered from COVID-19. The prospective study material was composed of cDNA or gDNA derived from T cells, B-cell-depleted T cells, or PBMCs. A de-identified subject ID, COVID-19 status, age in years and sex were almost always included in the sample metadata. The repertoires were released in a freely available public database meant as a resource for research on the immune response to SARS-CoV-2. HLA class I and class II types, where available, came from metadata supplied by the sample provider rather than from assay-based typing. Study-wide conclusions, independent of this receptor: The quantity of clinical and demographic metadata differed by source and by participant and was supplied without curation.

Collaborating institutions collected whole blood in K2EDTA tubes following their own protocols. For TCRbeta analysis, collaborators shipped samples as frozen whole blood, isolated PBMCs, or DNA extracted from either of those sample types. TCRbeta CDR3 regions were amplified from genomic DNA using the immunoSEQ Assay, a bias-controlled multiplex PCR. The authors processed their data as follows. The number of nucleated cells in each sample was estimated from the amplification of reference gene primers within the assay. To quantify the absolute abundance of each unique TCRbeta CDR3 rearrangement, sequence reads were collapsed and filtered. For each sample, productive Simpson clonality was calculated by taking the square root of Simpson's diversity index across productive rearrangements. TCRdb limited this immuneACCESS table to in-frame rearrangements with V and J called. A share of clones is missing; checked studies link under half to unresolved V genes, and the rest is unexplained. From that table come the V and J calls and clone size; the DNA was used to work out D and trimming. This sample is represented by roughly 250,000 clones; 83% of them were singletons. The ten largest clones represent roughly 7.4% of the sample.

The CDR3, from cysteine to phenylalanine, totals 15 residues. Just CDR3 DNA is preserved here, 45 bases in frame from base 1. Trimming takes 4 bases off V and 5 bases off J; junction bases not matched to a gene: 6. Based on the germline V gene, the CDR1 and CDR2 sequences are MDHEN and SYDVKM. About this clone: What this receptor recognizes is not known. No per-base quality is available; no much larger clone lies one base away.

The chain employs TRBV28 and TRBJ2-2, with 8 middle bases fitting TRBD2. The sequence was collected from a woman aged 45-59 years with acute or convalescent COVID-19. The sample consisted of peripheral blood. The nucleotide sequence reads TGTGCCAGCAGTTCCGGGACTAGGCGTACCGGGGAGCTGTTTTTT. This is translated as CASSSGTRRTGELFF. The full variable domain, with segments outside the CDR3 supplied by the reference TRBV28 and TRBJ2-2 proteins, appears as DVKVTQSSRYLVKRTGEKVFLECVQDMDHENMFWYRQDPGLGLRLIYFSYDVKMKEKGDIPEGYSVSREKKERFSLILESASTNQTSMYLCASSSGTRRTGELFFGEGSRLTVL.